Listed below are T cell receptor beta chains from one sample, sequenced in a study of cytomegalovirus exposure and HLA in healthy donors. Measured with immunoSEQ multiplex PCR; TCRdb has only the in-frame clones, and not every one. This table holds roughly 170,000 clones, around 81% found once. The sequenced sample was PBMCs. All receptors come from a woman in her late teens or twenties in good health and CMV-seropositive. Both conserved end residues are part of each CDR3. D genes are given only for firm matches. The size field is filled for only some rows; it gives once, few, many or a size class.

J | size | V | D | CDR3 | DNA
TRBJ2-2 | . | TRBV27 | . | CASRPPGSTGELFF | TGTGCCAGCAGACCCCCGGGAAGCACCGGGGAGCTGTTTTTT
TRBJ2-7 | . | TRBV10-2 | TRBD2 | CASMGLAAYEQYF | TGCGCCAGCATGGGACTAGCGGCATACGAGCAGTACTTC
TRBJ2-3 | . | TRBV5-6 | TRBD2 | CASSPGLSGGASDTQYF | TGTGCCAGCAGCCCCGGATTGAGCGGGGGGGCCTCTGATACGCAGTATTTT
TRBJ2-7 | . | TRBV27 | TRBD1 | CASSLSRGTGPDEQYF | TGTGCCAGCAGTCTATCCAGGGGGACAGGGCCTGACGAGCAGTACTTC
TRBJ2-5 | . | TRBV7-6 | . | CASSPGQDQETQYF | TGTGCCAGCAGCCCCGGCCAGGACCAAGAGACCCAGTACTTC
TRBJ2-3 | . | TRBV2 | TRBD2 | CASVAGVGSTDTQYF | TGTGCCAGCGTAGCGGGGGTAGGTTCCACAGATACGCAGTATTTT
TRBJ1-5 | . | TRBV6-1 | . | CASSVYGNQPQHF | TGTGCCAGCAGCGTTTATGGCAATCAGCCCCAGCATTTT
TRBJ2-3 | . | TRBV13 | . | CASSLYQGADTQYF | TGTGCCAGCAGCTTATATCAAGGGGCAGATACGCAGTATTTT
TRBJ2-5 | once | TRBV5-1 | TRBD2 | CASSLGLAGGPLSETQYF | TGCGCCAGCAGCCTCGGACTAGCGGGGGGCCCTTTGTCAGAGACCCAGTACTTC
TRBJ2-7 | . | TRBV11-2 | . | CASSSIQTYEQYF | TGTGCCAGCAGCTCAATACAGACCTACGAGCAGTACTTC
TRBJ2-7 | . | TRBV11-2 | . | CASSPLRAGMAYEQYF | TGTGCCAGCAGCCCACTCCGAGCAGGGATGGCCTACGAGCAGTACTTC
TRBJ1-2 | . | TRBV5-6 | TRBD1 | CASSVTGTGSLLGYGYTF | TGTGCCAGCAGCGTAACCGGGACAGGCTCCCTTCTTGGCTATGGCTACACCTTC
TRBJ1-2 | . | TRBV2 | . | CASSPGQFYGYTF | TGTGCCAGCAGTCCAGGACAGTTCTATGGCTACACCTTC
TRBJ1-1 | . | TRBV5-1 | . | CASSAGTSDATEAFF | TGCGCCAGCAGCGCGGGTACGTCGGATGCCACTGAAGCTTTCTTT
TRBJ2-1 | . | TRBV30 | TRBD1 | CACSPKGRQGGLSYNEQFF | TGTGCCTGTTCCCCTAAAGGAAGACAGGGGGGACTCTCCTACAATGAGCAGTTCTTC
TRBJ2-3 | . | TRBV25-1 | TRBD2 | CASSGFQRGDFTDTQYF | TGTGCCAGCAGTGGTTTCCAGCGGGGGGACTTCACAGATACGCAGTATTTT
TRBJ2-5 | . | TRBV19 | . | CASSGGTLETQYF | TGTGCCAGTAGTGGAGGGACCTTGGAGACCCAGTACTTC
TRBJ2-1 | . | TRBV15 | TRBD1 | CATSTGRDSVNEQFF | TGTGCCACCAGCACAGGCCGGGACAGCGTAAATGAGCAGTTCTTC
TRBJ2-1 | . | TRBV7-2 | . | CASSYMFRGEQFF | TGTGCCAGCAGCTACATGTTTAGGGGTGAGCAGTTCTTC
TRBJ2-5 | . | TRBV4-1 | TRBD1 | CASRKTFRDREQETQYF | TGCGCCAGCAGGAAGACTTTCCGGGACAGGGAACAAGAGACCCAGTACTTC
TRBJ2-1 | . | TRBV7-8 | . | CASSFYGGQYNEQFF | TGTGCCAGCAGCTTCTACGGGGGACAGTACAATGAGCAGTTCTTC
TRBJ1-3 | . | TRBV5-6 | TRBD1 | CASSLNRGNTIYF | TGTGCCAGCAGCTTGAACAGGGGCAACACCATATATTTT
TRBJ1-1 | . | TRBV21-1 | . | CASSLRDRAPEAFF | TGTGCCAGCAGCCTAAGAGACAGGGCACCTGAAGCTTTCTTT
TRBJ1-5 | . | TRBV19 | . | CASSVHSAHSNQPQHF | TGTGCCAGTAGTGTCCACAGTGCCCATAGCAATCAGCCCCAGCATTTT
TRBJ1-4 | once | TRBV18 | TRBD1 | CASSPAGGDEKLFF | TGTGCCAGCTCACCGGCAGGGGGTGATGAAAAACTGTTTTTT
TRBJ1-5 | . | TRBV7-8 | . | CASSLAQGRVGPQHF | TGTGCCAGCAGCTTAGCGCAGGGCCGCGTGGGGCCCCAGCATTTT
TRBJ1-1 | . | TRBV12-5 | . | CASGLALGGNTEAFF | TGTGCTAGTGGTTTGGCCCTAGGGGGGAACACTGAAGCTTTCTTT
TRBJ2-2 | once | TRBV7-9 | . | CASSPREGSNTGELFF | TGTGCCAGCAGCCCCAGAGAGGGTTCGAACACCGGGGAGCTGTTTTTT
TRBJ2-2 | . | TRBV2 | TRBD1 | CASSQQGTNTGELFF | TGTGCCAGCAGTCAACAGGGGACGAACACCGGGGAGCTGTTTTTT
TRBJ1-5 | . | TRBV6-6 | . | CASSYSTSQPQHF | TGTGCCAGCAGTTACTCGACTTCTCAGCCCCAGCATTTT
TRBJ2-2 | . | TRBV6-1 | TRBD1 | CASSPKGAGTGELFF | TGTGCCAGCAGTCCGAAGGGGGCGGGCACCGGGGAGCTGTTTTTT
TRBJ2-2 | . | TRBV18 | . | CASSPGEVLTGELFF | TGTGCCAGCTCACCAGGGGAGGTTTTGACCGGGGAGCTGTTTTTT
TRBJ2-2 | . | TRBV19 | . | CASSRGGHTGELFF | TGTGCCAGTAGTCGAGGGGGACACACCGGGGAGCTGTTTTTT
TRBJ2-7 | few | TRBV2 | TRBD1 | CASSRDRADEQYF | TGTGCCAGCAGTAGGGACAGGGCGGACGAGCAGTACTTC
TRBJ2-7 | . | TRBV4-1 | TRBD1 | CASSPGTGYYEQYF | TGCGCCAGCAGCCCCGGGACAGGGTATTACGAGCAGTACTTC
TRBJ2-5 | . | TRBV27 | TRBD2 | CASRGLAFETQYF | TGTGCCAGCAGGGGACTAGCTTTCGAGACCCAGTACTTC
TRBJ1-3 | . | TRBV19 | TRBD1 | CASSKGTASGNTIYF | TGTGCCAGTAGTAAGGGGACAGCCTCTGGAAACACCATATATTTT
TRBJ1-4 | . | TRBV2 | . | CASRRRATNEKLFF | TGTGCCAGCAGGCGAAGAGCAACTAATGAAAAACTGTTTTTT
TRBJ1-6 | few | TRBV6-1 | . | CASSGTVGSYNSPLHF | TGTGCCAGCAGTGGGACAGTTGGATCCTATAATTCACCCCTCCACTTT
TRBJ2-7 | . | TRBV6-5 | . | CASSYSISTGLYEQYF | TGTGCCAGCAGTTACTCGATCTCCACAGGTCTCTACGAGCAGTACTTC
TRBJ2-7 | . | TRBV27 | . | CASSLSGGSYEQYF | TGTGCCAGCAGTTTATCGGGGGGTTCCTACGAGCAGTACTTC
TRBJ1-2 | . | TRBV19 | . | CAGFGGPNYGYTF | TGTGCCGGATTCGGGGGACCCAACTATGGCTACACCTTC
TRBJ1-1 | . | TRBV27 | . | CASSPTLPGPVNTEAFF | TGTGCCAGCAGTCCAACCCTCCCAGGTCCGGTGAACACTGAAGCTTTCTTT
TRBJ1-1 | once | TRBV5-6 | . | CASSTPRGYMNTEAFF | TGTGCCAGCAGCACGCCCAGGGGATACATGAACACTGAAGCTTTCTTT
TRBJ2-7 | . | TRBV7-9 | . | CASSRTGNYEQYF | TGTGCCAGCAGCCGGACCGGGAACTACGAGCAGTACTTC
TRBJ1-6 | . | TRBV10-1 | TRBD1 | CASSGQGASPLHF | TGCGCCAGCAGTGGACAGGGGGCTTCACCCCTCCACTTT
TRBJ2-7 | once | TRBV2 | TRBD2 | CASRAGVFYEQYF | TGTGCCAGCAGGGCGGGGGTATTCTACGAGCAGTACTTC
TRBJ2-5 | . | TRBV9 | . | CASSPRTSQETQYF | TGTGCCAGCAGCCCAAGGACTTCACAAGAGACCCAGTACTTC
TRBJ2-1 | . | TRBV7-8 | TRBD2 | CASSLARTSRNNEQFF | TGTGCCAGCAGCTTAGCGCGGACTAGCCGTAACAATGAGCAGTTCTTC
TRBJ1-1 | . | TRBV5-6 | . | CASSLSERQDTEAFF | TGTGCCAGCAGCTTATCGGAGCGGCAAGACACTGAAGCTTTCTTT
TRBJ1-3 | . | TRBV6-6 | . | CASSYGKQDSGNTIYF | TGTGCCAGCAGTTACGGGAAACAGGACTCTGGAAACACCATATATTTT
TRBJ2-5 | . | TRBV4-1 | TRBD2 | CASSLLFLAGGREETQYF | TGCGCCAGCAGCCTCCTGTTCCTAGCGGGGGGGAGGGAAGAGACCCAGTACTTC